One sample yielded the 13 T cell receptor beta chains listed below, sequenced in a study of blood T cell repertoires in COVID-19. Measured with immunoSEQ multiplex PCR; TCRdb has only the in-frame clones, and not every one. The table records roughly 240,000 clones, roughly 86% of them present only once. Sequenced: PBMCs or T cells enriched from blood (not recorded which). These receptors were collected from a woman in her 30s with acute COVID-19.

This clone was observed many times. This chain connects TRBV3-1 (or the pseudogene TRBV3-2) to TRBJ2-7; tentatively, D is TRBD1 (6 bases). The germline V gene encodes CDR1 LGHDT and CDR2 YNNKEL (reference sequence). Deletions cut 4 bases from V and 0 bases from J, with 16 bases between. This CDR3 region has 16 residues. The DNA for the CDR3 is TGTGCCAGCAGCCGTTCGTATAGGACAGACTCCTACGAGCAGTACTTC. Encoded protein: CASSRSYRTDSYEQYF.

This sequence joins TRBV7-2 and TRBJ2-3; 12 bases are a match to TRBD2. The CDR3 runs to 15 residues. The germline V gene encodes CDR1 SGHTA and CDR2 FQGNSA. The V gene end was trimmed by 8 bases and the J gene end by 4 bases; junction bases not matched to a gene: 7. DNA for the CDR3: TGTGCCAGCGGACCTAGCGGGGGGGCCCCAGATACGCAGTATTTT. Translation gives CASGPSGGAPDTQYF.

The chain links TRBV5-5 to TRBJ1-2; D ambiguous. Germline V gene data show CDR1 as SGHKS and CDR2 as YYEKEE (reference sequence). The CDR3 covers 14 residues. Trimming stripped 4 bases from V and 2 bases from J, with 12 bases between. CDR3 amino acids: CASSGGLTNYGYTF. The CDR3 DNA reads TGTGCCAGCAGCGGCGGACTGACGAACTATGGCTACACCTTC.

The gene calls are TRBV20-1 and TRBJ1-2; D possibly corresponds to TRBD1 (6 bases). The CDR3 has 11 residues. The germline CDR1 and CDR2 sequences are DFQATT and SNEGSKA (reference sequence). V lost 4 bases, J lost 3 bases, and 6 bases lay in between. The CDR3 reads CSANRDYGYTF. In DNA form, the CDR3 reads TGCAGTGCTAACAGGGACTATGGCTACACCTTC.

The rearrangement uses TRBV5-1 and TRBJ2-1; TRBD1 might be the D (6 bases). This CDR3 has 16 residues. CDR1 SGHRS and CDR2 YFSETQ come from the germline V gene. V lost 0 bases and J lost 5, with 15 bases in between. The CDR3 DNA sequence: TGCGCCAGCAGCTTGGAAGGGGGTCACTTCGACAATGAGCAGTTCTTC. This codes for CASSLEGGHFDNEQFF.

The J gene is TRBJ1-1, the V gene TRBV4-1, with D hard to call. Trimming removed 1 base from V and 4 bases from J, with 7 bases in between. CDR3 size: 13 residues. The germline V gene encodes CDR1 MGHRA and CDR2 YSYEKL. The DNA of the CDR3 is TGCGCCAGCAGCCAAGTCGAGCGCACTGAAGCTTTCTTT. Translated, it gives CASSQVERTEAFF.

The chain has TRBV29-1 and TRBJ1-2; tentative D call: TRBD1 (5 bases). V dropped 6 bases and J dropped 8 bases, with 19 bases sitting between them. CDR3 length: 13 amino acids. CDR1 is SQVTM, CDR2 ANQGSEA, per germline. The chain's CDR3 is CSVPREGPGGYTF. In nucleotides, the CDR3 is TGCAGCGTCCCCCGGGAGGGGCCAGGAGGCTACACCTTC.

The V call is TRBV7-2, the J call TRBJ2-3; D ambiguous. Germline V CDR1 and CDR2: SGHTA, FQGNSA. The V end was cut by 5 bases, the J end by 5 bases, with 14 bases between. The CDR3 runs to 14 residues. In DNA, the CDR3 is TGTGCCAGCAGCCCCCCAGGCTCTCGAGATACGCAGTATTTT. Residues: CASSPPGSRDTQYF. Filled out from reference TRBV7-2 and TRBJ2-3, the complete variable domain reads GAGVSQSPSNKVTEKGKDVELRCDPISGHTALYWYRQSLGQGLEFLIYFQGNSAPDKSGLPSDRFSAERTGGSVSTLTIQRTQQEDSAVYLCASSPPGSRDTQYFGPGTRLTVL.

The J gene is TRBJ1-5, the V gene TRBV7-8; maybe TRBD1 (5 bases). CDR1 is SGHVS, CDR2 FQNEAQ, per germline. The CDR3 runs to 16 residues. V was clipped by 1 base and J by 2 bases, with 12 bases between them. The CDR3 DNA is TGTGCCAGCAGCTTAGTTGGAGGGGTCGGCAATCAGCCCCAGCATTTT. It translates to CASSLVGGVGNQPQHF.

The chain is built from TRBV3-1 (or the pseudogene TRBV3-2) and TRBJ2-3; 9 nucleotides agree with TRBD2. The CDR3 covers 16 residues. Germline CDR1 LGHDT, CDR2 YNNKEL (reference sequence). With V trimmed by 4 bases and J by 1 base, 6 bases remained unmatched. CDR3 in amino acids: CASSRTRLAGTDTQYF. The DNA for the CDR3 is TGTGCCAGCAGCCGGACCAGACTAGCGGGCACAGATACGCAGTATTTT.

The J gene is TRBJ1-5, the V gene TRBV6-5, with D unresolved. The length of the CDR3 is 14 residues. The V end lost 8 bases, the J end lost 1 base, and 12 bases lay between the germline ends. Germline V gives CDR1 MNHEY, CDR2 SVGAGI. The CDR3 DNA reads TGTGCCAGCGGAGCGGGGATGAGCAATCAGCCCCAGCATTTT. Protein: CASGAGMSNQPQHF.

The chain employs TRBV15 and TRBJ2-5, with D maybe TRBD1 (6 bases). CDR3 length: 14 amino acids. Trimming removed 5 bases at V and 0 bases at J, with 10 bases between. CDR1 is LNHNV, CDR2 YYDKDF, per germline (reference sequence). The CDR3 loop is CATSRYRDQETQYF. For the CDR3, the DNA is TGTGCCACCAGCCGATACAGGGACCAAGAGACCCAGTACTTC.

This chain links TRBV19 with TRBJ1-5; D gene uncertain. V lost 7 bases, J lost 2 bases, and 12 bases lay in between. The V gene's germline CDR1 is LNHDA and CDR2 SQIVND (reference sequence). The CDR3 contains 14 residues. This CDR3 reads CASNLRRGNQPQHF. Here the CDR3 DNA reads TGTGCCAGTAACTTGCGACGGGGCAATCAGCCCCAGCATTTT.